This T cell receptor (beta chain) was recovered during a study of OX40 agonist ivuxolimab in advanced cancers. Study-level background: An anti-OX40 (CD134) antibody with agonistic activity, ivuxolimab, was administered to patients. Dosing consisted of intravenous ivuxolimab at 0.01 to 10 mg/kg every 2 weeks.

Study-wide results and limits: Partly responding patients at 0.1-3.0 mg/kg showed some of the smallest clonal expansion.

Comment on this clone: Its antigen is undetermined.

The table came from immunoSEQ multiplex PCR; TCRdb's copy has only in-frame clones and leaves some out. The sample carries 65,000 to 80,000 clones, approximately 88% recorded once. Patients had blood sampled at baseline and again on cycle 4 day 1 and cycle 7 day 1. Sequenced material: CD4+ or CD8+ T cells sorted from blood, taken in a trial of the OX40 agonist ivuxolimab. This receptor was identified in an adult with an advanced solid tumor such as melanoma, head and neck, liver or kidney cancer.

The CDR3 DNA follows: TGCGCCAGCAGCTTGTCCGGGACTAGCGGAACCACAGATACGCAGTATTTT. This gives the protein CASSLSGTSGTTDTQYF. The chain recombines TRBV5-1 with TRBJ2-3; 11 nucleotides align to TRBD2. V lost 1 base to trimming and J lost 2 bases; unmatched junction nucleotides: 6. Germline CDR1 and CDR2: SGHRS and YFSETQ. This CDR3 has 17 residues.